This passage covers 22 T cell receptor beta chains from one sample sequenced in a study of HIV-infected children after antiretroviral therapy interruption. Treatment of the sample: PENTA 11 planned treatment interruption arm or continuous ART arm. Unique molecular identifiers were included in an RNA-based 3' RACE TCR library. MiXCR, applied by TCRdb to the 3' RACE reads, yields one record per CDR3 protein. The profile shows around 50,000 distinct CDR3 sequences, 4.3% of them singletons. The sequenced sample was CD45RA+ CD4+ T cells from PBMCs, pooled from several time points, obtained from a donor given antiretroviral therapy, either interrupted or continuous. Subset described: naive CD4+ CD45RA+ CD45RO- T cells. Source of these receptors: a pool of human donors with HIV.

The V and J genes are TRBV29-1 and TRBJ1-1, with 8 bases that match TRBD1. This CDR3 has 12 residues. Germline-derived CDR1 and CDR2 are SQVTM and ANQGSEA. V was clipped by 7 bases and J by 5 bases; unmatched bases: 6. As DNA, the CDR3 is TGCAGCGCCGGAAGGACAGGGACTGAAGCTTTCTTT. Its protein product is CSAGRTGTEAFF.

This clonotype showed up many times. This chain joins TRBV5-4 and TRBJ2-1; 8 nucleotides line up with TRBD1. The trim removed 4 bases at V and 7 bases at J, leaving 10 bases unmatched. Germline CDR1 and CDR2: SGHNT and YYREEE (reference sequence). The CDR3 is 15 amino acids. Written as DNA, the CDR3 is TGTGCCAGCAGCCAGGGGACAGGTCTAGGGAATGAGCAGTTCTTC. Amino acids: CASSQGTGLGNEQFF.

This clonotype appeared many times. The chain recombines TRBV20-1 with TRBJ2-7; 9 bases map to TRBD2. Germline-derived CDR1 and CDR2 are DFQATT and SNEGSKA (reference sequence). The CDR3 contains 16 residues. Trimming removed 0 bases from V and 6 bases from J; junction bases left unmatched: 12. The CDR3 DNA sequence: TGCAGTGCTAGAGACCCGCGGGAGGGGGCGACGGGCGAGCAGTACTTC. Translation: CSARDPREGATGEQYF.

This clonotype occurred many times. The chain uses TRBV7-6 and TRBJ2-3; maybe TRBD2 (6 bases). V lost 4 bases to trimming and J lost 6 bases, with 14 bases between them. The germline CDR1 and CDR2 sequences are SGHVS and FNYEAQ. CDR3 length equals 14 residues. In nucleotides, the CDR3 is TGTGCCAGCAGCTCCCTTCTTCGGGGGGATACGCAGTATTTT. It is translated as CASSSLLRGDTQYF.

This clonotype came up many times. This rearrangement joins TRBV28 to TRBJ1-6, with D uncertain. CDR3 size: 11 residues. CDR1 and CDR2 (germline): MDHEN, SYDVKM. Trimming pared 3 bases from V and 11 bases from J, leaving 5 bases between. The CDR3 reads CASSFQTPLHF. The DNA of the CDR3 is TGTGCCAGCAGTTTCCAAACACCCCTCCACTTT.

The V call is TRBV5-1, the J call TRBJ2-3; 10 positions match TRBD2. The CDR3 totals 14 residues. Germline assignment: CDR1 SGHRS and CDR2 YFSETQ. The V gene end was trimmed by 5 bases and the J gene end by 3 bases; junction bases not matched to a gene: 3. CDR3 protein: CASSPSGGTDTQYF. The CDR3, as DNA: TGCGCCAGCAGTCCTAGCGGGGGAACAGATACGCAGTATTTT.

This rearrangement joins TRBV3-1 to TRBJ2-1; 10 nucleotides agree with TRBD2. J lost 6 bases, V lost 4 bases, and 6 bases had no gene match. There are 15 residues in the CDR3. The germline gives CDR1 LGHDT, CDR2 YNNKEL (reference sequence). The CDR3 DNA reads TGTGCCAGCAGCCCGCTAGCGGGGGCCTCCAATGAGCAGTTCTTC. Protein: CASSPLAGASNEQFF.

Ten or more counts support this clonotype. The V call is TRBV9, the J call TRBJ2-1; D gene uncertain. The CDR3 totals 14 residues. The germline CDR1 and CDR2 sequences are SGDLS and YYNGEE. V was shortened by 0 bases and J by 8 bases, with 12 bases between the two germline ends. The CDR3 loop reads CASSVEGWAYEQFF. The CDR3 nucleotides read TGTGCCAGCAGCGTAGAAGGTTGGGCCTATGAGCAGTTCTTC.

Ten or more counts support this clonotype. This CDR3 reads CSVEKGANGYTF. CDR3 coding DNA: TGCAGCGTTGAAAAGGGGGCCAATGGCTACACCTTC. The rearrangement links TRBV29-1 to TRBJ1-2; 7 positions agree with TRBD1. CDR3 length equals 12 residues. V gave up 2 bases and J gave up 6 bases; unmatched junction bases: 3. Germline CDR1 is SQVTM and CDR2 is ANQGSEA.

The rearrangement links TRBV11-2 to TRBJ2-2; TRBD1 agrees at 7 bases. V lost 4 bases to trimming and J lost 6 bases; unmatched junction nucleotides: 5. The germline gives CDR1 SGHAT, CDR2 FQNNGV. This CDR3 contains 14 residues. The CDR3 protein is CASSSTGDPGELFF. CDR3 sequence (DNA): TGTGCCAGCAGCTCTACAGGGGACCCCGGGGAGCTGTTTTTT.

This clonotype was seen ten or more times. Written as DNA, the CDR3 is TGTGCCAGCAGCTTAGGAGACAGGGGGAACACTGAAGCTTTCTTT. Amino acids: CASSLGDRGNTEAFF. V usage is TRBV7-2 and J usage is TRBJ1-1, with 8 positions matching TRBD1. Germline V gene lookup returns CDR1 SGHTA and CDR2 FQGNSA. This CDR3 has 15 amino acids. The ends lost 1 base at V and 1 base at J; junction bases unmatched: 2.

This clonotype was seen repeatedly, ten times or more. This chain links TRBV6-5 with TRBJ1-5; D is unresolved. Germline assignment: CDR1 MNHEY and CDR2 SVGAGI. CDR3 length: 15 residues. V was clipped by 0 bases and J by 0 bases, with 6 bases between them. This CDR3 is CASSYSVNSNQPQHF. CDR3 bases: TGTGCCAGCAGTTACTCGGTCAATAGCAATCAGCCCCAGCATTTT.

This clonotype was seen many times. The DNA of the CDR3 is TGTGCCAGCACGAATCCGTCGGGGGTCGCCGAGCAGTACTTC. It codes for CASTNPSGVAEQYF. The V gene is TRBV12-3 or TRBV12-4, the J gene TRBJ2-7; D might be TRBD2 (6 bases). V was clipped by 7 bases and J by 6 bases, with 19 bases between them. This CDR3 has 14 residues.

This clonotype was seen ten or more times. This chain joins TRBV19 and TRBJ2-6; D perhaps matches TRBD1 (5 bases). V shed 6 bases and J shed 4 bases, with 16 bases lying between them. The CDR3 contains 16 residues. Germline CDR1 and CDR2: LNHDA and SQIVND (reference sequence). In DNA, the CDR3 is TGTGCCAGTAGCACTCCAGGGTTAGGAGGGGCCAACGTCCTGACTTTC. Amino acids: CASSTPGLGGANVLTF. The whole variable domain, remainder taken from reference TRBV19 and TRBJ2-6, is DGGITQSPKYLFRKEGQNVTLSCEQNLNHDAMYWYRQDPGQGLRLIYYSQIVNDFQKGDIAEGYSVSREKKESFPLTVTSAQKNPTAFYLCASSTPGLGGANVLTFGAGSRLTVL.

This rearrangement joins TRBV23-1 to TRBJ2-1; the match to TRBD1 covers 8 bases. TRBV23-1 is annotated as an ORF whose role is uncertain. The CDR3 is made up of 15 amino acids. Trimming removed 4 bases from V and 13 bases from J; junction bases left unmatched: 15. The CDR3 bases are TGCGCCAGCAGTCCGACAGGGGTTCCCGACAATGGTCAGTTCTTC. Protein sequence: CASSPTGVPDNGQFF.

This clonotype was counted ten times or more. The chain recombines TRBV12-3 or TRBV12-4 with TRBJ1-1; 7 bases match TRBD1. The V segment lost 5 bases and the J segment 3 bases; nucleotides outside the gene matches: 6. The CDR3 spans 14 residues. The CDR3 sequence is CASSGSQGYTEAFF. Here the CDR3 DNA reads TGTGCCAGCAGTGGATCACAGGGGTACACTGAAGCTTTCTTT.

A few counts support this clonotype. The chain uses TRBV20-1 and TRBJ2-1; D is possibly TRBD1 (6 bases). CDR1 and CDR2 from the germline V gene are DFQATT and SNEGSKA (reference sequence). CDR3 length: 13 amino acids. The V gene lost 5 bases and the J gene lost 5 bases, with 13 bases spanning the gap. Here the CDR3 reads CSAPRTVNNEQFF. The CDR3 nucleotides are TGCAGTGCTCCCCGGACAGTAAACAATGAGCAGTTCTTC.

This clonotype was recorded a few times. V gene TRBV15 combines with J gene TRBJ2-1; D gene uncertain. Per germline, CDR1 LNHNV and CDR2 YYDKDF (reference sequence). This CDR3 comprises 16 residues. V lost 0 bases and J 9 bases, leaving 18 bases between the germline ends. The CDR3 region is CATSRESRASLGEQFF. The CDR3, as DNA: TGTGCCACCAGCAGAGAAAGCCGGGCGTCGTTGGGTGAGCAGTTCTTC.

The chain links TRBV14 to TRBJ2-3, with D uncertain. The CDR3 is made up of 13 amino acids. Trimming took off 4 bases at V and 0 bases at J, with 5 bases between the two ends. The V gene's germline CDR1 is SGHDN and CDR2 FVKESK. CDR3 in amino acids: CASSRVSTDTQYF. The CDR3 DNA is TGTGCCAGCAGCCGGGTGAGCACAGATACGCAGTATTTT.

In this sample, this clonotype turned up many times. The rearrangement links TRBV20-1 to TRBJ1-1; D remains unclear. The CDR3 contains 12 residues. Germline V gene lookup returns CDR1 DFQATT and CDR2 SNEGSKA (reference sequence). V lost 4 bases and J 2 bases, leaving 8 bases between the germline ends. CDR3 DNA: TGCAGTGCTACCGACGGTAACACTGAAGCTTTCTTT. Translated, it gives CSATDGNTEAFF.

This clonotype was detected many times. The V call is TRBV6-2 or TRBV6-3, the J call TRBJ2-7; D possibly uses TRBD1 or TRBD2 (5 bases each). Deletions cut 10 bases from V and 6 bases from J, with 19 bases between. Germline loops: CDR1 MNHEY, CDR2 SVGEGT. CDR3 size: 13 residues. DNA for the CDR3: TGTGCCATCCAAGCGAGTGGGGGTACCGAGCAGTACTTC. Amino acids: CAIQASGGTEQYF.

This sequence joins TRBV12-2 and TRBJ1-2. TRBV12-2 is an annotated pseudogene. The length of the CDR3 is 15 residues. This CDR3 reads CASRLGWGTNYGYTF. CDR3 DNA: TGTGCAAGTCGCTTAGGGTGGGGTACTAACTATGGCTACACCTTC.